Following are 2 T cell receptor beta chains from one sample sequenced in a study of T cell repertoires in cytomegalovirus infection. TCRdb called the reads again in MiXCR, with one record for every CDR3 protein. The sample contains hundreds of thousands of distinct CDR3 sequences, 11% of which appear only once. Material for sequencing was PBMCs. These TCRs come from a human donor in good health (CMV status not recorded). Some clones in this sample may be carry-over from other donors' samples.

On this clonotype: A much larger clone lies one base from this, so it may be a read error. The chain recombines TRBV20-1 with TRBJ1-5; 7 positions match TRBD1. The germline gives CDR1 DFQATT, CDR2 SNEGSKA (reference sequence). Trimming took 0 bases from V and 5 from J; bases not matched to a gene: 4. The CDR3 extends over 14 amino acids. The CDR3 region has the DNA TGCAGTGCTAGAGATTCTACAGGGGATCAGCCCCAGCATTTT. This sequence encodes CSARDSTGDQPQHF.

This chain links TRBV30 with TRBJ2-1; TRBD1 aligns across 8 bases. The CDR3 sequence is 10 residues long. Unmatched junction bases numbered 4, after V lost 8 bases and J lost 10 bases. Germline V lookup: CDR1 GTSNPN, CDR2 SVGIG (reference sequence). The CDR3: CAGGTGEQFF. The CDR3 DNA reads TGTGCCGGAGGGACAGGCGAGCAGTTCTTC.